This TCR beta chain was profiled in a study of post-analysis software for immune sequencing data. Study-wide results and caveats: The study found TRBV5-6, TRBV5-1 and TRBV20-1 among five or six TRBV segments more frequent in patients than controls.

Germline V CDR1 and CDR2: MNHNY, SVGAGI (reference sequence). This CDR3 comprises 17 residues. With 8 bases clipped from V and 5 bases from J, the junction kept 20 bases outside the gene matches. The library was made from cDNA and included unique molecular identifiers. TCRdb ran MiXCR on the PCR reads and lists one entry per CDR3 protein. The data show hundreds of thousands of distinct CDR3 sequences, roughly three fifths seen once. As to this clonotype: Its antigen remains unidentified.

This rearrangement joins TRBV6-6 to TRBJ1-2; 7 positions agree with TRBD1. The sample comprised blood. This clonotype was sampled from a girl aged 2 to 10 with multiple sclerosis. CDR3 residues: CASLDRQGVSGTYGYTF. CDR3 DNA: TGTGCCAGCCTCGACAGACAGGGAGTGTCCGGTACTTATGGCTACACCTTC.